This T cell receptor beta chain emerged from a study of T-cell reconstitution after alpha-beta-depleted transplantation in children. Preparation of the TCRbeta library involved a method that used unique molecular identifiers. TCRdb fed the PCR reads into MiXCR, producing one record per CDR3 protein. The sample shows approximately 200,000 distinct CDR3 sequences, roughly 14% of them seen only once. This CDR3 has 15 amino acids. Germline V gives CDR1 MDHEN, CDR2 SYDVKM. The trim removed 5 bases at V and 3 bases at J, leaving 9 bases unmatched. This clonotype was recorded many times. This chain links TRBV28 with TRBJ2-7, with 8 positions matching TRBD1. The sample here was PBMCs from the stem cell graft donor, taken from the stem cell graft. The sequence was collected from a human donor who donated a stem cell graft to a child with acute lymphoblastic leukemia. The CDR3: CASSQAGQGGYEQYF. The DNA of the CDR3 is TGTGCCAGCAGTCAGGCTGGACAGGGCGGCTACGAGCAGTACTTC.